The source of this T cell receptor (beta chain) is a study of blood T cell repertoires in COVID-19. In the study overall: The samples span acute and convalescent COVID-19 from the United States, Italy and Spain.

Patients in Seattle were enrolled during active infection, then followed longitudinally. The CDR3 runs to 15 residues. As handled by the study authors: Estimation of nucleated cell counts relied on the amplification of reference gene primers. Assay used: immunoSEQ multiplex PCR; TCRdb lists only in-frame clones, some missing. The V and J calls and clone size were taken over from that table, and D and trimming were inferred from the DNA. This sample has 200,000 to 250,000 clones, with about 86% found just once. The TCR originated in a woman in her 50s with COVID-19, enrolled during active disease. The sample comprised peripheral blood. The chain is built from TRBV12-2 and TRBJ1-2; TRBD1 is the table's D call and was not checked against the DNA. TRBV12-2 is a pseudogene segment. CDR3 in DNA: TGTGCAAGTCGCTTAAGGGGCTCAGCTAACTATGGCTACACCTTC. Translation gives CASRLRGSANYGYTF.